The 32 T cell receptor beta chains in this list originate from one sample, sequenced in a study of PD-1 blockade in mismatch repair-deficient tumors. Clones were sequenced by immunoSEQ multiplex PCR, and TCRdb holds only the in-frame ones, with some missing. Of 40,000 or so clones in the sample, over 80% were seen once. The sequencing used PBMCs, collected 38 to 40 weeks after starting pembrolizumab. The receptors here all came from an adult with mismatch repair-deficient cancer.

The gene calls are TRBV28 and TRBJ2-6; D is unresolved. The ends were cut back, 6 bases at V and 1 base at J, with 10 bases in the middle. There are 15 residues in the CDR3. Germline CDR1 is MDHEN and CDR2 is SYDVKM. For the CDR3, the DNA is TGTGCCAGCAGCTCCCCCCCGTCTGGGGCCAACGTCCTGACTTTC. Protein sequence: CASSSPPSGANVLTF.

In its sample, this clone was seen once. CDR3 nucleotides: TGTGCCAGCAGCTTGGACAGTTCCGAGCAGTACTTC. Protein sequence: CASSLDSSEQYF. The chain uses TRBV5-4 and TRBJ2-5; D ambiguous. The DNA end is a closer match to TRBJ2-7, so the J assignment may be wrong. Germline CDR1 reads SGHNT; CDR2 reads YYREEE (reference sequence). The CDR3 sequence is 12 residues long.

The V call is TRBV9, the J call TRBJ2-2; D gene unclear. The CDR3 has 12 residues. CDR1 SGDLS and CDR2 YYNGEE come from the germline V gene. V dropped 3 bases and J dropped 8 bases, with 8 bases sitting between them. The CDR3 region is CASSGRVGELFF. The CDR3 nucleotides read TGTGCCAGCAGCGGACGGGTTGGGGAGCTGTTTTTT.

The chain combines TRBV7-9 with TRBJ2-1; 10 bases align to TRBD2. The CDR3 runs to 18 residues. J gave up 7 bases and V 1 base, and 13 bases lay outside the gene matches. Germline-derived CDR1 and CDR2 are SEHNR and FQNEAQ (reference sequence). The CDR3 here is CASSLGSGRAGLGNEQFF. The DNA of the CDR3 is TGTGCCAGCAGCTTAGGGAGCGGGAGGGCCGGGTTAGGGAATGAGCAGTTCTTC.

V gene TRBV4-2 combines with J gene TRBJ1-2; no firm D call. Between the trimmed V and J ends, which lost 0 bases and 5 bases, there was a span of 4 bases. Per germline, CDR1 LGHNA and CDR2 YNFKEQ. The CDR3 length is 12 residues. CDR3 amino acids: CASSQDQYGYTF. The CDR3 region has the DNA TGTGCCAGCAGCCAAGATCAGTATGGCTACACCTTC.

V is TRBV28 and J is TRBJ2-7, with a tentative D call TRBD2 (5 bases). From germline, CDR1 is MDHEN and CDR2 SYDVKM. Trimming took 7 bases from V and 2 from J, leaving 12 bases between them. The CDR3 is 13 residues long. The CDR3 region is CASKEPGTYEQYF. The DNA for the CDR3 is TGTGCCAGCAAAGAGCCCGGGACCTACGAGCAGTACTTC.

This chain links TRBV4-1 with TRBJ2-2, with 11 bases identical to TRBD1. Germline V gene lookup returns CDR1 MGHRA and CDR2 YSYEKL. This CDR3 is 15 amino acids long. V shed 2 bases, J shed 6 bases, and the junction held 2 bases outside the gene matches. The CDR3 loop reads CASSQPGQGAGELFF. CDR3 nucleotides: TGCGCCAGCAGCCAACCGGGACAGGGGGCCGGGGAGCTGTTTTTT.

The chain employs TRBV28 and TRBJ2-7; no clear D. Trimming shortened V by 5 bases and J by 3 bases, and 11 bases separated the two germline ends. Germline V gives CDR1 MDHEN, CDR2 SYDVKM. The CDR3 has 13 amino acids. CDR3 region: CASSSPNLYEQYF. The CDR3 coding sequence is TGTGCCAGCAGTAGCCCCAACCTCTACGAGCAGTACTTC.

This clone occurred a few times. The chain has TRBV28 and TRBJ1-5; D is possibly TRBD1 (5 bases). The CDR3 sequence is 14 residues long. Trimming left V 10 bases short and J 3 bases short, with 16 bases between. Germline CDR1 reads MDHEN; CDR2 reads SYDVKM. The CDR3 loop is CATRMGQINQPQHF. The CDR3 bases are TGTGCCACAAGGATGGGGCAGATCAATCAGCCCCAGCATTTT.

The rearrangement joins TRBV6-5 to TRBJ2-2; a weak D match, TRBD2 (6 bases). Germline V lookup: CDR1 MNHEY, CDR2 SVGAGI. The ends were cut back, 2 bases at V and 4 bases at J, with 14 bases in the middle. CDR3 length equals 16 residues. The CDR3 DNA reads TGTGCCAGCAGTTACGGTTCGTGGAGGGCCACCGGGGAGCTGTTTTTT. This codes for CASSYGSWRATGELFF.

The chain links TRBV9 to TRBJ2-3; D is unclear. The V end lost 3 bases, the J end lost 2 bases, and 4 bases lay between the germline ends. The CDR3 runs 12 residues. Germline-derived CDR1 and CDR2 are SGDLS and YYNGEE. The chain's CDR3 is CASSAYTDTQYF. As DNA, the CDR3 is TGTGCCAGCAGCGCCTACACAGATACGCAGTATTTT. The full variable domain, in which reference TRBV9 and TRBJ2-3 provide the parts outside the CDR3, is DSGVTQTPKHLITATGQRVTLRCSPRSGDLSVYWYQQSLDQGLQFLIQYYNGEERAKGNILERFSAQQFPDLHSELNLSSLELGDSALYFCASSAYTDTQYFGPGTRLTVL.

The chain has TRBV6-1 and TRBJ1-2; D possibly corresponds to TRBD1 (6 bases). The CDR3 contains 14 residues. With 4 bases removed from V and 6 bases from J, the gap between germline ends came to 15 bases. From germline, CDR1 is MNHNS and CDR2 SASEGT. The CDR3 loop is CASSARNRDDGYTF. The DNA of the CDR3 is TGTGCCAGCAGTGCGAGAAACAGGGACGATGGCTACACCTTC.

This chain joins TRBV28 and TRBJ2-3, with TRBD1 matching 8 bases. Germline trimming cut 7 bases from V and 6 bases from J; bases unmatched to any gene: 6. The CDR3 is 13 residues long. The germline gives CDR1 MDHEN, CDR2 SYDVKM. The CDR3 here is CASIRDRPDTQYF. Here the CDR3 DNA reads TGTGCCAGCATCCGGGACAGGCCCGATACGCAGTATTTT.

The chain is built from TRBV10-3 and TRBJ2-7; TRBD2 matches 8 bases. V lost 2 bases, J lost 3 bases, and 6 bases stayed unmatched. The CDR3 extends over 15 amino acids. Germline CDR1 and CDR2: ENHRY and SYGVKD. In DNA form, the CDR3 reads TGTGCCATCAGTGAGGGTAGCGGGGAACTCTACGAGCAGTACTTC. Translated: CAISEGSGELYEQYF.

This chain joins TRBV27 and TRBJ1-5, with TRBD1 identical over 12 bases. The junction had 6 bases not matched to a gene; V was cut back by 5 bases and J by 4 bases. This CDR3 comprises 16 residues. Germline CDR1 is MNHEY and CDR2 is SMNVEV (reference sequence). CDR3: CASSPQGQGANQPQHF. CDR3 nucleotides: TGTGCCAGCAGTCCCCAGGGACAGGGGGCGAATCAGCCCCAGCATTTT.

The rearrangement uses TRBV11-3 and TRBJ2-2, with a tentative D call TRBD1 (7 bases). The CDR3 has 17 residues. Trimming removed 0 bases at V and 3 bases at J, with 14 bases between. CDR1 and CDR2 (germline): SGHNT, YENEEA. The chain's CDR3 is CASSLDGARGDTGELFF. The CDR3 bases are TGTGCCAGCAGCTTAGATGGGGCCAGGGGGGACACCGGGGAGCTGTTTTTT.

With respect to this clone: The same CDR3 also results from other DNA sequences found in this sample. The chain links TRBV5-1 to TRBJ2-1; 7 nucleotides agree with TRBD1. Germline CDR1 is SGHRS and CDR2 is YFSETQ. Losses at the gene ends were 0 bases for V and 1 base for J; bases not matched to a gene: 1. CDR3 size: 15 residues. This chain's CDR3 is CASSLGQGSYNEQFF. As DNA, the CDR3 is TGCGCCAGCAGCTTGGGACAGGGTTCCTACAATGAGCAGTTCTTC.

This clone showed up just a few times. The gene calls are TRBV19 and TRBJ2-7; D perhaps matches TRBD2 (6 bases). There are 15 residues in the CDR3. Germline V lookup: CDR1 LNHDA, CDR2 SQIVND (reference sequence). Trimming cost V 7 bases and J 3 bases, with 19 bases left between them. CDR3 amino acids: CASKRVGDGNYEQYF. CDR3 nucleotide sequence: TGTGCCAGTAAGCGGGTGGGGGACGGGAACTACGAGCAGTACTTC.

The chain uses TRBV6-1 and TRBJ2-3; 7 nucleotides align to TRBD2. CDR1 is MNHNS, CDR2 SASEGT, per germline. The CDR3 is 15 residues long. V shed 1 base and J 2 bases; nucleotides not matched to a gene: 3. The CDR3 DNA reads as TGTGCCAGCAGTGAAGTTCTAGCGGACACAGATACGCAGTATTTT. The encoded protein is CASSEVLADTDTQYF.

This clone was seen more than once but under ten times. This chain links TRBV19 with TRBJ2-7; D might be TRBD1 (6 bases). Between the trimmed V and J ends, which lost 3 bases and 0 bases, there was a span of 12 bases. CDR1 is LNHDA, CDR2 SQIVND, per germline (reference sequence). The CDR3 loop spans 15 amino acids. The CDR3, as DNA: TGTGCCAGTAGTATCAGGACAGCCCCCTCCTACGAGCAGTACTTC. This codes for CASSIRTAPSYEQYF.

V and J are TRBV5-1 and TRBJ2-7; D is possibly TRBD2 (7 bases). The V gene lost 0 bases and the J gene lost 7 bases, with 17 bases spanning the gap. This CDR3 is built from 15 residues. The germline V gene encodes CDR1 SGHRS and CDR2 YFSETQ. CDR3 sequence reads: CASSLVGGGSLEQYF. In DNA form, the CDR3 reads TGCGCCAGCAGCTTGGTGGGAGGGGGAAGTCTGGAGCAGTACTTC.

The chain carries TRBV4-2 and TRBJ2-3, with 9 positions matching TRBD2. The junction had 13 bases not matched to a gene; V was cut back by 1 base and J by 5 bases. The CDR3 contains 18 residues. Looked up from germline, CDR1 is LGHNA and CDR2 is YNFKEQ. CDR3 loop: CASSQVPATSGGGDTQYF. The CDR3 DNA sequence: TGTGCCAGCAGCCAAGTCCCAGCGACTAGCGGAGGGGGAGATACGCAGTATTTT.

The J gene is TRBJ2-1, the V gene TRBV18; the match to TRBD2 covers 8 bases. The CDR3 runs 15 residues. Germline CDR1 reads KGHSH; CDR2 reads LQKENI. Trimming removed 0 bases from V and 3 bases from J; junction bases left unmatched: 1. CDR3: CASSPPSGGYNEQFF. DNA for the CDR3: TGTGCCAGCTCACCACCGAGCGGGGGCTACAATGAGCAGTTCTTC.

This chain joins TRBV25-1 and TRBJ2-3, with D perhaps matching TRBD2 (6 bases). Germline loops: CDR1 MGHDK, CDR2 SYGVNS. Between the trimmed V and J ends, which lost 3 bases and 0 bases, there was a span of 13 bases. The length of the CDR3 is 16 residues. Here the CDR3 DNA reads TGTGCCAGCAGTGATAGCGGACCTGCTAGCACAGATACGCAGTATTTT. The encoded protein is CASSDSGPASTDTQYF.

In its sample, this clone was seen a few times. The V gene is TRBV18, the J gene TRBJ2-7; D is perhaps TRBD2 (5 bases). The CDR3 consists of 16 residues. From germline, CDR1 is KGHSH and CDR2 LQKENI. The ends were cut back, 2 bases at V and 0 bases at J, with 14 bases in the middle. CDR3 residues: CASSPYEGSFSYEQYF. The CDR3, as DNA: TGTGCCAGCTCACCATATGAGGGTTCGTTCTCCTACGAGCAGTACTTC.

The chain recombines TRBV5-4 with TRBJ2-1; TRBD1 matches at 10 bases. Germline loops: CDR1 SGHNT, CDR2 YYREEE (reference sequence). Unmatched junction bases numbered 16, after V lost 4 bases and J lost 15 bases. The CDR3 is made up of 15 amino acids. CDR3 sequence: CASSRTGGSIPFGFF. The DNA for the CDR3 is TGTGCCAGCAGCCGGACAGGGGGAAGTATACCTTTTGGGTTCTTC.

The CDR3 protein is CASSQAAGGTYEQYF. The CDR3 region has the DNA TGTGCCAGCAGCCAAGCGGCAGGGGGCACTTACGAGCAGTACTTC. V is TRBV5-4 and J is TRBJ2-7, with TRBD1 matching over 8 bases. Germline trimming cut 4 bases from V and 4 bases from J; bases unmatched to any gene: 10. The CDR3 sequence is 15 residues long. CDR1 is SGHNT, CDR2 YYREEE, per germline (reference sequence). The full variable domain, with the rest looked up from reference TRBV5-4 and TRBJ2-7, is ETGVTQSPTHLIKTRGQQVTLRCSSQSGHNTVSWYQQALGQGPQFIFQYYREEENGRGNFPPRFSGLQFPNYSSELNVNALELDDSALYLCASSQAAGGTYEQYFGPGTRLTVT.

The rearrangement links TRBV4-1 to TRBJ2-1; 8 bases match TRBD2. The ends lost 4 bases at V and 5 bases at J; junction bases unmatched: 7. Germline-derived CDR1 and CDR2 are MGHRA and YSYEKL. This CDR3 is 15 amino acids long. This CDR3 reads CASSPLAGSHNEQFF. The CDR3, as DNA: TGCGCCAGCAGCCCTTTAGCGGGGTCCCACAATGAGCAGTTCTTC.

V is TRBV7-9 and J is TRBJ1-2; 9 nucleotides match TRBD1. V was pared by 5 bases and J by 0 bases, with 10 bases of the junction left unmatched. CDR1 SEHNR and CDR2 FQNEAQ come from the germline V gene (reference sequence). The CDR3 spans 17 residues. The CDR3 spells CASSTEAWTGANYGYTF. CDR3 coding DNA: TGTGCCAGCAGCACGGAGGCATGGACAGGGGCTAACTATGGCTACACCTTC. Full variable domain (outside the CDR3, taken from reference TRBV7-9 and TRBJ1-2): DTGVSQNPRHKITKRGQNVTFRCDPISEHNRLYWYRQTLGQGPEFLTYFQNEAQLEKSRLLSDRFSAERPKGSFSTLEIQRTEQGDSAMYLCASSTEAWTGANYGYTFGSGTRLTVV.

Here the CDR3 reads CASRGVTADSSYNEQFF. The DNA for the CDR3 is TGTGCCAGCAGAGGGGTAACAGCTGATAGCTCCTACAATGAGCAGTTCTTC. The chain employs TRBV7-9 and TRBJ2-1; D perhaps matches TRBD1 (5 bases). Germline loops: CDR1 SEHNR, CDR2 FQNEAQ (reference sequence). This CDR3 is built from 17 residues. Trimming stripped 6 bases from V and 0 bases from J, with 18 bases between.

The V and J genes are TRBV15 and TRBJ1-1; 9 bases match TRBD1. There are 15 residues in the CDR3. J gave up 5 bases and V 0 bases, and 4 bases lay outside the gene matches. Germline CDR1 reads LNHNV; CDR2 reads YYDKDF (reference sequence). The chain's CDR3 is CATSREQGAKTEAFF. DNA for the CDR3: TGTGCCACCAGCAGAGAACAGGGGGCAAAAACTGAAGCTTTCTTT.

The V and J genes are TRBV7-9 and TRBJ2-1, with 9 bases lining up with TRBD2. The CDR3 spans 16 residues. Germline-derived CDR1 and CDR2 are SEHNR and FQNEAQ (reference sequence). With V trimmed by 5 bases and J by 4 bases, 9 bases remained unmatched. CDR3 coding DNA: TGTGCCAGCAGCCCTAGCGGGAAGGGGGATTACAATGAGCAGTTCTTC. Its protein product is CASSPSGKGDYNEQFF.